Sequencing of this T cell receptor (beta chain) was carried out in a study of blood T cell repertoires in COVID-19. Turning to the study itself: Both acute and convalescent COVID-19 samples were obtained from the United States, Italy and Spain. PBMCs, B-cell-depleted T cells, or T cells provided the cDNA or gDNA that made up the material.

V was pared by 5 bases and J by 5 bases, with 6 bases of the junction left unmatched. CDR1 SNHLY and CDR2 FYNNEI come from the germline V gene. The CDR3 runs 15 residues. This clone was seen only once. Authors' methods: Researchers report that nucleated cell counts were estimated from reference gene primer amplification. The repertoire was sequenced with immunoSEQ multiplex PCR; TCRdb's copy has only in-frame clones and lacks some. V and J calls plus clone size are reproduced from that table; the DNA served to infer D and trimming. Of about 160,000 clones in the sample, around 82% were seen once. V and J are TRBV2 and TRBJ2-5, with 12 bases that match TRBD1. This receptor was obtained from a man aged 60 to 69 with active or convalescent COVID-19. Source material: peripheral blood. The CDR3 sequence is CASSIGTGGFETQYF. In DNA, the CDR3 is TGTGCCAGCAGTATCGGGACAGGGGGCTTTGAGACCCAGTACTTC.